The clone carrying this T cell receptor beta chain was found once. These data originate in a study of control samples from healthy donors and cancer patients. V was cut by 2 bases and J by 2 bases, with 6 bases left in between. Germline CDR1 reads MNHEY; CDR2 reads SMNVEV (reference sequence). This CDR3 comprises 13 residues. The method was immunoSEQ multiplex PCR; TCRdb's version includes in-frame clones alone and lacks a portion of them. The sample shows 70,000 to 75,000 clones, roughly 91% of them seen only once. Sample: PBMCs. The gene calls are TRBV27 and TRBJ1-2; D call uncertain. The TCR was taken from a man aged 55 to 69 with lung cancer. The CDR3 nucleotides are TGTGCCAGCAGTTTACAAGCAAACTATGGCTACACCTTC. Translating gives CASSLQANYGYTF.